A single sample gave rise to the 31 T cell receptor beta chains below, sequenced in a study of T cell responses to AZD1222 COVID-19 vaccine. The table came from immunoSEQ multiplex PCR; TCRdb's copy has only in-frame clones and leaves some out. The data contain about 140,000 clones, about 94% of them singletons. The sequenced sample was peripheral blood, obtained 28 days after the second AZD1222 dose. These TCRs come from an adult who received the AZD1222 COVID-19 vaccine.

The chain joins TRBV6-5 to TRBJ2-7; possible D gene TRBD2, 5 bases. Trimming shortened V by 8 bases and J by 0 bases, and 5 bases separated the two germline ends. In germline, CDR1 is MNHEY, CDR2 SVGAGI. The CDR3 has 11 residues. CDR3 in DNA: TGTGCCAGCGGGAGCTCCTACGAGCAGTACTTC. This gives the protein CASGSSYEQYF.

This clone was observed a single time. The chain combines TRBV12-3 or TRBV12-4 with TRBJ1-1; D is perhaps TRBD1 (5 bases). Trimming took off 6 bases at V and 3 bases at J, with 8 bases between the two ends. This CDR3 is 12 amino acids long. The CDR3 DNA is TGTGCCAGCAGGGGGGGGGACACTGAAGCTTTCTTT. Protein product: CASRGGDTEAFF.

This chain joins TRBV11-3 and TRBJ1-1; D is perhaps TRBD1 (5 bases). The germline gives CDR1 SGHNT, CDR2 YENEEA. The CDR3 spans 13 residues. Trimming took 5 bases from V and 4 from J, leaving 11 bases between them. The CDR3 DNA is TGTGCCAGCAGCACTCCGGGGGTCACTGAAGCTTTCTTT. This encodes CASSTPGVTEAFF.

J is TRBJ2-2 and V is TRBV18, with a possible D match to TRBD1 (7 bases). Trimming left V 5 bases short and J 2 bases short, with 18 bases between. The germline V gene encodes CDR1 KGHSH and CDR2 LQKENI. The CDR3 length is 17 residues. CDR3 sequence (DNA): TGTGCCAGCTCATTCTCCCCCCAGGGGGGAAACACCGGGGAGCTGTTTTTT. Its translation is CASSFSPQGGNTGELFF. Variable domain in full (rest from reference TRBV18 and TRBJ2-2): NAGVMQNPRHLVRRRGQEARLRCSPMKGHSHVYWYRQLPEEGLKFMVYLQKENIIDESGMPKERFSAEFPKEGPSILRIQQVVRGDSAAYFCASSFSPQGGNTGELFFGEGSRLTVL.

The chain links TRBV29-1 to TRBJ1-3; the D gene is possibly TRBD1 (5 bases). In germline, CDR1 is SQVTM, CDR2 ANQGSEA. The V gene lost 7 bases and the J gene lost 0 bases, with 10 bases spanning the gap. CDR3 length: 13 amino acids. In nucleotides, the CDR3 is TGCAGCGCTGGGACCGTCTCTGGAAACACCATATATTTT. Encoded protein: CSAGTVSGNTIYF.

V is TRBV13 and J is TRBJ1-2; D gene uncertain. This CDR3 comprises 12 residues. V was pared by 3 bases and J by 6 bases, with 8 bases between. Germline-derived CDR1 and CDR2 are PRHDT and FYEKMQ (reference sequence). For the CDR3, the DNA is TGTGCCAGCAGCTTGGCCCGTGATGGCTACACCTTC. Amino acid sequence: CASSLARDGYTF.

V usage is TRBV6-2 or TRBV6-3 and J usage is TRBJ1-4; D uncertain. This CDR3 is built from 13 residues. With 2 bases removed from V and 5 bases from J, the gap between germline ends came to 6 bases. Germline assignment: CDR1 MNHEY and CDR2 SVGEGT. The CDR3 DNA sequence: TGTGCCAGCAGTTACATCGTAAATGAAAAACTGTTTTTT. As protein: CASSYIVNEKLFF.

The chain couples TRBV9 to TRBJ1-2; D not resolved. CDR1 and CDR2 from the germline V gene are SGDLS and YYNGEE. Deletions cut 3 bases from V and 8 bases from J, with 11 bases between. The CDR3 extends over 12 amino acids. The CDR3 spells CASSAAGEGYTF. The CDR3 DNA reads TGTGCCAGCAGCGCAGCCGGGGAAGGCTACACCTTC.

This clone was seen only once. The rearrangement uses TRBV2 and TRBJ1-1; D gene ambiguous. This CDR3 is 10 amino acids long. V was pared by 11 bases and J by 1 base, with 5 bases between. Germline CDR1 reads SNHLY; CDR2 reads FYNNEI. CDR3 region: CAPGNTEAFF. In DNA form, the CDR3 reads TGTGCCCCGGGGAACACTGAAGCTTTCTTT. The full variable domain, its missing parts supplied by reference TRBV2 and TRBJ1-1, is EPEVTQTPSHQVTQMGQEVILRCVPISNHLYFYWYRQILGQKVEFLVSFYNNEISEKSEIFDDQFSVERPDGSNFTLKIRSTKLEDSAMYFCAPGNTEAFFGQGTRLTVV.

This chain connects TRBV19 to TRBJ1-5; tentative D call: TRBD1 (5 bases). This CDR3 has 18 residues. V lost 2 bases to trimming and J lost 3 bases, with 20 bases between them. Germline V gene sequence: CDR1 LNHDA, CDR2 SQIVND (reference sequence). CDR3 in amino acids: CASSIPPSTAGYNQPQHF. CDR3 bases: TGTGCCAGTAGTATACCCCCCTCCACGGCAGGGTACAATCAGCCCCAGCATTTT.

The chain recombines TRBV6-5 with TRBJ1-1, with a weak D call TRBD1 (6 bases). Germline V CDR1 and CDR2: MNHEY, SVGAGI. The CDR3 has 12 residues. V was pared by 6 bases and J by 4 bases, with 9 bases between. CDR3 residues: CASRQGSTEAFF. The CDR3 DNA is TGTGCCAGCAGACAGGGAAGCACTGAAGCTTTCTTT.

The chain links TRBV6-5 to TRBJ2-5; 8 nucleotides line up with TRBD2. Germline V lookup: CDR1 MNHEY, CDR2 SVGAGI. This CDR3 contains 14 residues. The V gene end was trimmed by 8 bases and the J gene end by 0 bases; junction bases not matched to a gene: 5. The CDR3 DNA reads as TGTGCCAGCTCTCGGGGGGGGAACCAAGAGACCCAGTACTTC. Amino acid sequence: CASSRGGNQETQYF.

The rearrangement uses TRBV6-2 or TRBV6-3 and TRBJ2-1, with 7 bases fitting TRBD1. V trimming: 0 bases; J trimming: 6 bases; junction bases outside the gene matches: 11. The CDR3 covers 17 residues. The germline V gene has CDR1 MNHEY and CDR2 SVGEGT. The CDR3 DNA sequence: TGTGCCAGCAGTTACTCGAGTCGCGGACAGGCCTTCAATGAGCAGTTCTTC. This codes for CASSYSSRGQAFNEQFF.

V and J are TRBV5-1 and TRBJ2-3, with D unresolved. CDR1 and CDR2 (germline): SGHRS, YFSETQ. V was cut by 2 bases and J by 3 bases, with 10 bases left in between. This CDR3 comprises 14 residues. CDR3 nucleotides: TGCGCCAGCAGCTTAGAGCACGGTACAGATACGCAGTATTTT. Translating it yields CASSLEHGTDTQYF.

The chain recombines TRBV6-2 or TRBV6-3 with TRBJ2-2, with D unclear. Germline V gene sequence: CDR1 MNHEY, CDR2 SVGEGT. Trimming left V 5 bases short and J 3 bases short, with 13 bases between. This CDR3 has 15 amino acids. The CDR3 bases are TGTGCCAGCAGTCTCCGACCGATATACACCGGGGAGCTGTTTTTT. Its protein is CASSLRPIYTGELFF.

This chain uses TRBV27 with TRBJ2-7; 9 bases map to TRBD1. The junction had 9 bases not matched to a gene; V was cut back by 5 bases and J by 7 bases. Germline V CDR1 and CDR2: MNHEY, SMNVEV (reference sequence). CDR3 length equals 14 residues. The CDR3 spells CASSPRDRVNEQYF. The CDR3 nucleotides are TGTGCCAGCAGTCCCCGGGACAGGGTCAATGAGCAGTACTTC.

The gene calls are TRBV28 and TRBJ1-1, with D possibly TRBD1 on 5 matching bases. Trimming removed 6 bases from V and 4 bases from J, with 12 bases in between. CDR1 and CDR2 from the germline V gene are MDHEN and SYDVKM. The CDR3 consists of 13 residues. CDR3 nucleotide sequence: TGTGCCAGCAGCCTTCAGGGCGTCACTGAAGCTTTCTTT. Its protein product is CASSLQGVTEAFF. The variable domain in full, completed from reference TRBV28 and TRBJ1-1, reads DVKVTQSSRYLVKRTGEKVFLECVQDMDHENMFWYRQDPGLGLRLIYFSYDVKMKEKGDIPEGYSVSREKKERFSLILESASTNQTSMYLCASSLQGVTEAFFGQGTRLTVV.

V usage is TRBV5-6 and J usage is TRBJ1-5, with TRBD1 matching 9 bases. CDR3 length: 16 amino acids. CDR1 and CDR2 (germline): SGHDT, YYEEEE. The J segment lost 2 bases and the V segment lost 4 bases, leaving 7 bases of the junction unmatched. In nucleotides, the CDR3 is TGTGCCAGCAGCGTGGGGGACAGGGTAGGCAATCAGCCCCAGCATTTT. Encoded protein: CASSVGDRVGNQPQHF. Drawing the rest from reference TRBV5-6 and TRBJ1-5, the complete variable domain is DAGVTQSPTHLIKTRGQQVTLRCSPKSGHDTVSWYQQALGQGPQFIFQYYEEEERQRGNFPDRFSGHQFPNYSSELNVNALLLGDSALYLCASSVGDRVGNQPQHFGDGTRLSIL.

This chain links TRBV4-1 with TRBJ1-1; D remains ambiguous. This CDR3 is 14 amino acids long. CDR1 and CDR2 from the germline V gene are MGHRA and YSYEKL. V was pared by 0 bases and J by 6 bases, with 11 bases between. The CDR3, as DNA: TGCGCCAGCAGCCAAGATCGTTTCTTCCCTGAAGCTTTCTTT. Amino acid sequence: CASSQDRFFPEAFF.

The chain recombines TRBV6-5 with TRBJ2-1; D call uncertain. This CDR3 contains 12 residues. The germline V gene has CDR1 MNHEY and CDR2 SVGAGI. V was trimmed by 5 bases and J by 7 bases, leaving 9 bases between them. CDR3 sequence reads: CASSTYGNEQFF. CDR3 coding DNA: TGTGCCAGCAGTACCTATGGGAATGAGCAGTTCTTC.

This clone was observed once. J is TRBJ2-1 and V is TRBV29-1, with no clear D. Germline V gene lookup returns CDR1 SQVTM and CDR2 ANQGSEA. Trimming cost V 2 bases and J 6 bases, with 8 bases left between them. The CDR3 is 12 residues long. Written as DNA, the CDR3 is TGCAGCGTTGAACGGAGCGCCAATGAGCAGTTCTTC. Translating gives CSVERSANEQFF.

CDR3 in DNA: TGTGCCAGCAGAAGACTTACCGGGACTAGCAACGATGAGCAGTTCTTC. Translated, it gives CASRRLTGTSNDEQFF. The chain uses TRBV11-2 and TRBJ2-1; 9 nucleotides match TRBD2. This CDR3 comprises 16 residues. V lost 6 bases and J lost 8; bases outside the gene matches: 14. Germline lookup yields CDR1 SGHAT and CDR2 FQNNGV.

The chain is built from TRBV27 and TRBJ2-1, with TRBD2 matching over 13 bases. This CDR3 comprises 16 residues. From germline, CDR1 is MNHEY and CDR2 SMNVEV (reference sequence). V lost 10 bases to trimming and J lost 1 base; unmatched junction nucleotides: 7. DNA of the CDR3: TGTGCCACCCAAGGGACTAGCGGGATATCCTACAATGAGCAGTTCTTC. Residues: CATQGTSGISYNEQFF.

This clone was picked up a small number of times. The J gene is TRBJ1-1, the V gene TRBV7-6; 7 nucleotides line up with TRBD1. V was clipped by 6 bases and J by 4 bases; unmatched bases: 8. The germline CDR1 and CDR2 sequences are SGHVS and FNYEAQ. The length of the CDR3 is 14 residues. CDR3 sequence: CASSLRGLGTEAFF. The DNA of the CDR3 is TGTGCCAGCAGTTTGAGGGGGCTGGGCACTGAAGCTTTCTTT.

V usage is TRBV5-8 and J usage is TRBJ1-1; the match to TRBD1 covers 10 bases. The germline gives CDR1 SGHTS, CDR2 YDEGEE. With V trimmed by 3 bases and J by 5 bases, 7 bases remained unmatched. The CDR3 is made up of 15 amino acids. Here the CDR3 DNA reads TGTGCCAGCAGCTCTGTCCCGGGACAGGGGACTGAAGCTTTCTTT. Translating gives CASSSVPGQGTEAFF.

J is TRBJ2-7 and V is TRBV6-5; no reliable D call. Trimming shortened V by 7 bases and J by 5 bases, and 6 bases separated the two germline ends. Germline lookup yields CDR1 MNHEY and CDR2 SVGAGI. CDR3 size: 10 residues. DNA of the CDR3: TGTGCCAGCAAGGCTCACGAGCAGTACTTC. Residues: CASKAHEQYF.

The CDR3 loop is CAFSNTQYF. The CDR3, as DNA: TGTGCCTTTTCCAATACGCAGTATTTT. The chain carries TRBV3-1 (or the pseudogene TRBV3-2) and TRBJ2-3; D not resolved. Germline V gene data show CDR1 as LGHDT and CDR2 as YNNKEL (reference sequence). V shed 11 bases and J shed 7 bases, with 7 bases lying between them. The CDR3 extends over 9 amino acids.

This sequence joins TRBV20-1 and TRBJ2-1; D is undetermined. Germline CDR1 and CDR2: DFQATT and SNEGSKA (reference sequence). This CDR3 region has 11 residues. V was trimmed by 4 bases and J by 10 bases, leaving 11 bases between them. CDR3 amino acids: CSATKAWEQFF. CDR3 in DNA: TGCAGTGCTACAAAGGCTTGGGAGCAGTTCTTC.

This chain uses TRBV11-2 with TRBJ2-3; 10 nucleotides line up with TRBD1. Germline CDR1 reads SGHAT; CDR2 reads FQNNGV. CDR3 length: 15 amino acids. V shed 5 bases and J 3 bases; nucleotides not matched to a gene: 5. As DNA, the CDR3 is TGTGCCAGCAGCCTGGGACAGGGGCATACAGATACGCAGTATTTT. Its protein is CASSLGQGHTDTQYF. The full variable domain, with the rest looked up from reference TRBV11-2 and TRBJ2-3, is EAGVAQSPRYKIIEKRQSVAFWCNPISGHATLYWYQQILGQGPKLLIQFQNNGVVDDSQLPKDRFSAERLKGVDSTLKIQPAKLEDSAVYLCASSLGQGHTDTQYFGPGTRLTVL.

The chain recombines TRBV6-5 with TRBJ2-7, with 7 positions matching TRBD1. The germline CDR1 and CDR2 sequences are MNHEY and SVGAGI. The V gene end was trimmed by 7 bases and the J gene end by 2 bases; junction bases not matched to a gene: 5. The length of the CDR3 is 13 residues. The CDR3 DNA reads as TGTGCCAGCAAGGGGGCGATGCCCTACGAGCAGTACTTC. It yields the protein CASKGAMPYEQYF.

This chain links TRBV27 with TRBJ2-5; D ambiguous. V lost 2 bases and J 1 base, leaving 11 bases between the germline ends. This CDR3 is built from 15 residues. From germline, CDR1 is MNHEY and CDR2 SMNVEV (reference sequence). CDR3 nucleotides: TGTGCCAGCAGTTTAACGTTAAGCGTCCAAGAGACCCAGTACTTC. Encoded protein: CASSLTLSVQETQYF.